The clone carrying this T cell receptor beta chain was counted a few times. Its specificity is not known. The data stem from a study of blood T cells in healthy people across ages. Study-level background: Per every two T cells, about one barcoded beta molecule was captured by template switching.

Through a sample-barcoded 5' primer and a J-beta primer mix, a second PCR was run for about 7 to 12 cycles. TCRdb reprocessed the 5' RACE reads with MiXCR, giving one entry per CDR3 protein. This repertoire shows hundreds of thousands of distinct CDR3 sequences, approximately 39% found once; its top ten account for 20% to 25%. Overall study results and limits: Relative to aged donors, long-lived donors carried more naive CD4+ cells and displayed higher diversity.

CDR3 length: 15 amino acids. Germline-derived CDR1 and CDR2 are LGHNA and YNFKEQ. The V end lost 0 bases, the J end lost 8 bases, and 16 bases lay between the germline ends. This clonotype originated in a woman aged 55 to 70 in good health. The chain carries TRBV4-2 and TRBJ1-2; D is undetermined. Material: blood. As DNA, the CDR3 is TGTGCCAGCAGCCAAGAATCAGTCAGCTCACAAGGCTACACCTTC. This sequence encodes CASSQESVSSQGYTF.